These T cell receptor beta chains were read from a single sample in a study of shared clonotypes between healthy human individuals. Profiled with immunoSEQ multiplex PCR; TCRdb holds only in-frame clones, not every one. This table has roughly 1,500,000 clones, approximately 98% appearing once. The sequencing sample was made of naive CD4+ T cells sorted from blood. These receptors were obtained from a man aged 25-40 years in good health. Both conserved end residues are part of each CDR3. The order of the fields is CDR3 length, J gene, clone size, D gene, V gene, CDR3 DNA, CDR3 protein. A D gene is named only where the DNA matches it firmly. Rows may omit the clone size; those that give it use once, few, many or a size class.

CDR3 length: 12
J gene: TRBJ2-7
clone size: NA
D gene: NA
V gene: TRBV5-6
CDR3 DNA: TGTGCCAGCAGCCCTGGGCTCTACGAGCAGTACTTC
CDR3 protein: CASSPGLYEQYF

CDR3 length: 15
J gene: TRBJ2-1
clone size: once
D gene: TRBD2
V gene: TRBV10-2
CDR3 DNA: TGCGCCAGCAGAAACAAGCTAGCGGGGTACAATGAGCAGTTCTTC
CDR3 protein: CASRNKLAGYNEQFF

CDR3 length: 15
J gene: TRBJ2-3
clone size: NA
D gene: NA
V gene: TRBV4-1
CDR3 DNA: TGCGCCAGCAGCCAGGGGGGGGCTTTTCCAGATACGCAGTATTTT
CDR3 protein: CASSQGGAFPDTQYF

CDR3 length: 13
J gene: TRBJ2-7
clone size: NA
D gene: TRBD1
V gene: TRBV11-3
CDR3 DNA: TGTGCCAGCAGCGTCGACAGGGCCTACGAGCAGTACTTC
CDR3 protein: CASSVDRAYEQYF

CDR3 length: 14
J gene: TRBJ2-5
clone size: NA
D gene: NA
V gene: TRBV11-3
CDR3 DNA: TGTGCCAGCAGCTCGAGCAGGGGAGGGGAGACCCAGTACTTC
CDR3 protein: CASSSSRGGETQYF

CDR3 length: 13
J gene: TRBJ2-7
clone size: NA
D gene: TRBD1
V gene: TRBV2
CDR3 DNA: TGTGCCAGCAAGAACAGGGGGCTGAACGAGCAGTACTTC
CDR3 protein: CASKNRGLNEQYF

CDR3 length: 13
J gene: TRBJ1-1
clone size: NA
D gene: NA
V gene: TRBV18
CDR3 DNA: TGTGCCAGCTCACCAGTTGGGGGCCCTGAAGCTTTCTTT
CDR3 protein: CASSPVGGPEAFF

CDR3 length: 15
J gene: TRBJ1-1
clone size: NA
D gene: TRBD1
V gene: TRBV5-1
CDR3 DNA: TGCGCCAGCAGCTTGGCCGCCGGGACAGGGGGAGAAGCTTTCTTT
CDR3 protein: CASSLAAGTGGEAFF

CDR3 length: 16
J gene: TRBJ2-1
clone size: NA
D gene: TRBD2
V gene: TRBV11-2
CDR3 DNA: TGTGCCAGCAGCTCCCTGAGGACTAGCGGATACAATGAGCAGTTCTTC
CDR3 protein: CASSSLRTSGYNEQFF

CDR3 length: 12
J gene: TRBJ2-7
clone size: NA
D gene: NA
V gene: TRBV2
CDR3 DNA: TGTGCCAGCAGTGAGGAACTGAACGAGCAGTACTTC
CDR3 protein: CASSEELNEQYF

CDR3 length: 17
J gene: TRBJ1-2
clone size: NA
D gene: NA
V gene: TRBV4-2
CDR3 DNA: TGTGCCAGCAGCCCGAACCCACATCTTAGAGAGGGTTATGGCTACACCTTC
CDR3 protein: CASSPNPHLREGYGYTF

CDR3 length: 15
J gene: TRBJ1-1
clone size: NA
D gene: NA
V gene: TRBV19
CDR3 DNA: TGTGCCAGTAAGTACGAAGGGGGAGGAAACACTGAAGCTTTCTTT
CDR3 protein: CASKYEGGGNTEAFF

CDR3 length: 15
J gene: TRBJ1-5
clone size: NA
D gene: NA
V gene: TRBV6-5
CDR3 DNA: TGTGCCAGCAGTCAAGGGCTAGGGACCAATCAGCCCCAGCATTTT
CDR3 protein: CASSQGLGTNQPQHF

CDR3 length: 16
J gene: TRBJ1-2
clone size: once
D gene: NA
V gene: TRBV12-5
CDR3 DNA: TGTGCTAGTGGTTTGGTACCAGCAGGGGAGTTCTATGGCTACACCTTC
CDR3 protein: CASGLVPAGEFYGYTF

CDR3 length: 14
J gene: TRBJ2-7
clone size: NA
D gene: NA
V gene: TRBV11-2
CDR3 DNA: TGTGCCAGCAGCGCAACGGGGAGCTCCTACGAGCAGTACTTC
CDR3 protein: CASSATGSSYEQYF

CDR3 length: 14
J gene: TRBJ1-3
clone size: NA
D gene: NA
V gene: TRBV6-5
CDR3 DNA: TGTGCCAGCCGTGACAACAGGGCTGGAAACACCATATATTTT
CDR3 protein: CASRDNRAGNTIYF

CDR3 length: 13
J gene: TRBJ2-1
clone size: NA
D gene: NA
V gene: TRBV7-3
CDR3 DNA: TGTGCCAGCAGCCTCGGACTAAACAATGAGCAGTTCTTC
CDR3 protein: CASSLGLNNEQFF